This TCR beta chain is drawn from a study of cytomegalovirus exposure and HLA in healthy donors. A remark on this clone: Its matching antigen is unknown.

The CDR3 runs to 13 residues. V was clipped by 5 bases and J by 5 bases, with 9 bases between them. Germline CDR1 and CDR2: SGHNT and YENEEA. Study-wide findings and caveats: On later analysis, the bulk of CMV-associated TCR beta chains appeared to be HLA-restricted. A link between a missense DCLRE1C variant and TCR beta V- and J-gene trimming emerged from a later analysis.

PCR used 60 Vbeta primers and 13 Jbeta primers. The repertoire was sequenced with immunoSEQ multiplex PCR; TCRdb's copy has only in-frame clones and lacks some. The sample lists some 120,000 clones; more than 60% were seen once. This chain joins TRBV11-3 and TRBJ2-2, with D possibly being TRBD1 (6 bases). This clonotype originated in a woman aged 60-75 years in good health and CMV-seropositive. Sequencing used PBMCs. The CDR3 DNA is TGTGCCAGCAGCCAGGGGCAAACCGGGGAGCTGTTTTTT. It codes for CASSQGQTGELFF.